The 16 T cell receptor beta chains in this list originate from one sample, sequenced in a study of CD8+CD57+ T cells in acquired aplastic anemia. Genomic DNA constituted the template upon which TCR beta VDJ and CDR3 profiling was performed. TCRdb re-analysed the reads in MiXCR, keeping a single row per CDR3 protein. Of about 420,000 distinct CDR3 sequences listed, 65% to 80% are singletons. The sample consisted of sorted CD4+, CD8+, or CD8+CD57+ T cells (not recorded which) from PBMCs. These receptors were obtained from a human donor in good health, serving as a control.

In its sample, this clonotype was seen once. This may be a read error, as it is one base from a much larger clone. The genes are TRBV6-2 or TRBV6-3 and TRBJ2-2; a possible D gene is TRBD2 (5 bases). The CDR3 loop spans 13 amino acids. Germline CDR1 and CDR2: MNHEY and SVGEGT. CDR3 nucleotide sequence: TGTGCCAGCAGTTACCGCCGCACCGGGGAGCTGTGTTTT. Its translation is CASSYRRTGELCF.

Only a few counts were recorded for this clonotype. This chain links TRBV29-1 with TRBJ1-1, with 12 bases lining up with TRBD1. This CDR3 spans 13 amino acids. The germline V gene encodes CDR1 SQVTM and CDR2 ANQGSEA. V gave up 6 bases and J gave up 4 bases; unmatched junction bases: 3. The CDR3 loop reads CSVGTGGITEAFF. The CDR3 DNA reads TGCAGCGTGGGGACAGGGGGCATCACTGAAGCTTTCTTT.

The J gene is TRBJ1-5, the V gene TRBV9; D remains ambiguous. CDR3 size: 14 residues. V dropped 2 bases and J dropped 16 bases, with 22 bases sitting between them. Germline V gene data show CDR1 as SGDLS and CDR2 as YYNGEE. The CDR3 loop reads CASSVTGSYNSPHF. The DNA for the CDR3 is TGTGCCAGCAGCGTCACGGGCTCCTATAATTCACCCCATTTT.

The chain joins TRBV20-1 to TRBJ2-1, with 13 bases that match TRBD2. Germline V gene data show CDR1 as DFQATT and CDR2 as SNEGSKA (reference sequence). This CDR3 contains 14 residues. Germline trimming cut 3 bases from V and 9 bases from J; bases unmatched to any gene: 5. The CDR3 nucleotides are TGCAGTGCTAGTCGGACTAGCGGGGGCGGTGAGCAGTTCTTC. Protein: CSASRTSGGGEQFF.

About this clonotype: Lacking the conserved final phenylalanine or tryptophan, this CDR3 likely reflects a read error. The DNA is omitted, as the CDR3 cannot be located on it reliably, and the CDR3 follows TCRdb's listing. CDR3 region: CASKVTADNEK. This rearrangement joins TRBV7-2 to TRBJ2-7. In germline, CDR1 is SGHTA, CDR2 FQGNSA. Termini included, the CDR3 measures 11 amino acids.

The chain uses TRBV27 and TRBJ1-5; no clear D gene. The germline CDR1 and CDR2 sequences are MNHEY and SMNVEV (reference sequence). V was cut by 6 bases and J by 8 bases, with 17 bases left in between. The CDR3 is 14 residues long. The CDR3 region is CASSKLMDGEPQHF. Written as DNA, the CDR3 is TGTGCCAGCAGCAAACTCATGGACGGAGAGCCCCAGCATTTT.

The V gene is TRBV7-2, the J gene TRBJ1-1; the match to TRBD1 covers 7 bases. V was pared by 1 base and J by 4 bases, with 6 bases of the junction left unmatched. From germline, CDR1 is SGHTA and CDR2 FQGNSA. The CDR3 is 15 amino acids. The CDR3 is CASSLEQGGVTEAFF. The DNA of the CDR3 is TGTGCCAGCAGCTTAGAGCAGGGGGGCGTCACTGAAGCTTTCTTT.

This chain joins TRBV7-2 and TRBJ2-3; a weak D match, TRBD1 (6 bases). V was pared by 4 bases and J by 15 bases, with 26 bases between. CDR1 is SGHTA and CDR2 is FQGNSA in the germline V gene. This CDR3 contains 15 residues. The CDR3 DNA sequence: TGTGCCAGCAGCTCCCAAGGGGACACTGAAGCTTTCCTTTATTTT. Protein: CASSSQGDTEAFLYF.

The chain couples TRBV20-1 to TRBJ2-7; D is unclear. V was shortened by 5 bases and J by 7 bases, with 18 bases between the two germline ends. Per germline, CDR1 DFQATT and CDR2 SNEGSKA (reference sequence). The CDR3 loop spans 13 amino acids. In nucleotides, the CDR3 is TGCAGTGCTCGTCCGACCCCCAACTATGAGCAGTACTTC. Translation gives CSARPTPNYEQYF.

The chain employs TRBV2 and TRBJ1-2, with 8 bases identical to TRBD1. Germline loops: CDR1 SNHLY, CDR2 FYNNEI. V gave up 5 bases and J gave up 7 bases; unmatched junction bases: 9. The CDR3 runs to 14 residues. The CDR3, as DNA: TGTGCCAGCAGTACGGACAGGGATTCTCGTGGCTACACCTTC. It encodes CASSTDRDSRGYTF.

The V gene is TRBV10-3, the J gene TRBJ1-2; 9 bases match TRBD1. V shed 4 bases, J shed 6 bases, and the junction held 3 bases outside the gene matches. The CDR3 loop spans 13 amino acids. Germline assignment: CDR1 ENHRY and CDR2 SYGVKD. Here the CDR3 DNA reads TGTGCCATCAGTGTGACAGGGGGGAATGGCTACACCTTC. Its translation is CAISVTGGNGYTF.

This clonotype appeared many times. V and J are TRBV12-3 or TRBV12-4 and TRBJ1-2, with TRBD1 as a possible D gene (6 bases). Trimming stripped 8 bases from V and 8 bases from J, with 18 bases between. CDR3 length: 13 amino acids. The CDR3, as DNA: TGTGCCAGCGCGGGAGGGGGGGCGCAGGGCTACACCTTC. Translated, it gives CASAGGGAQGYTF.

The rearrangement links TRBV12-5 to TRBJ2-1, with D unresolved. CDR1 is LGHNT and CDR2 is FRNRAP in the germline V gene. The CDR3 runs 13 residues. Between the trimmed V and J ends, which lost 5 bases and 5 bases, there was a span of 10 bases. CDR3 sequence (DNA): TGTGCTAGTGGTATCGGTGGGAACAATGAGCAGTTCTTC. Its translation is CASGIGGNNEQFF.

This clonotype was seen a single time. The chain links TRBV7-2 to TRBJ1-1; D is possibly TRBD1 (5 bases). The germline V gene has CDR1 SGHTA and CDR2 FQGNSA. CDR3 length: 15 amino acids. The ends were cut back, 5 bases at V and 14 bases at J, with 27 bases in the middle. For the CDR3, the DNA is TGTGCCAGCAGCCCTGTGACTAGCGGGGCGCAAACCTACTTCTTT. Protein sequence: CASSPVTSGAQTYFF. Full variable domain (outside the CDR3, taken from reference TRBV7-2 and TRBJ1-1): GAGVSQSPSNKVTEKGKDVELRCDPISGHTALYWYRQSLGQGLEFLIYFQGNSAPDKSGLPSDRFSAERTGGSVSTLTIQRTQQEDSAVYLCASSPVTSGAQTYFFGQGTRLTVV.

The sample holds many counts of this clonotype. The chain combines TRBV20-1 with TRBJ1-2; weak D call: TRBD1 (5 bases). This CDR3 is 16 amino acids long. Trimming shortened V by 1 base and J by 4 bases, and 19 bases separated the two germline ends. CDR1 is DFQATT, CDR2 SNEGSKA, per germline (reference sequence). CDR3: CSARGLGDKGGYGYTF. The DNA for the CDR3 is TGCAGTGCTAGAGGTCTAGGGGATAAGGGAGGCTATGGCTACACCTTC.

The CDR3 DNA reads TGTGCCAGCAGTGTTAACAGGGAAGTTAATTCACCCCTCCACTTT. Its translation: CASSVNREVNSPLHF. The rearrangement links TRBV2 to TRBJ1-6; tentative D call: TRBD1 (6 bases). V was trimmed by 4 bases and J by 6 bases, leaving 13 bases between them. The V gene's germline CDR1 is SNHLY and CDR2 FYNNEI. CDR3 length: 15 amino acids.